This T cell receptor (beta chain) was sequenced in a study of T cell repertoires in cytomegalovirus infection. Study-wide background: CMV infection together with matching HLA type was indicated by public TCR beta signatures. Notes on the study in general: Summed public TCR beta family frequency identified CMV carriers bearing the relevant HLA. What dominated the ex vivo response were HLA-C-restricted CMV-specific TCR beta clonotypes.

This CDR3 contains 15 residues. Germline-derived CDR1 and CDR2 are MDHEN and SYDVKM. V was shortened by 4 bases and J by 2 bases, with 9 bases between the two germline ends. Each CDR3 protein gets one entry after TCRdb re-called the reads with MiXCR. The data show almost 550,000 distinct CDR3 sequences, 16% seen once. This clonotype showed up many times. The antigen is undetermined. The sequence was collected from a human donor in good health (CMV status not recorded). Some clones in this sample may be carry-over from other donors' samples. What was sequenced was CD8+ T cells from PBMCs. The chain links TRBV28 to TRBJ2-6; D not resolved. CDR3 amino acids: CASSSPRAGANVLTF. CDR3 coding DNA: TGTGCCAGCAGTTCCCCTAGGGCTGGGGCCAACGTCCTGACTTTC.